The 25 T cell receptor beta chains in this list originate from one sample, sequenced in a study of response to subunit inactivated influenza vaccine. Via MiXCR, TCRdb re-called the RT-PCR reads, giving one row per CDR3 protein. The table includes fewer than 600,000 distinct CDR3 sequences, approximately 7.3% detected once. The sample consisted of PBMCs from blood, taken around 2 years after vaccination. The origin of the receptors is a man aged 50 to 69 who received an inactivated influenza vaccine.

This chain joins TRBV20-1 and TRBJ2-1, with TRBD1 as a possible D gene (6 bases). CDR3 length equals 12 residues. V was shortened by 6 bases and J by 7 bases, with 13 bases between the two germline ends. Germline V gene lookup returns CDR1 DFQATT and CDR2 SNEGSKA (reference sequence). The CDR3 protein is CSAKDRRNEQFF. The CDR3 nucleotides are TGCAGTGCGAAGGACAGAAGGAATGAGCAGTTCTTC.

This clonotype occurred many times. The chain has TRBV12-3 or TRBV12-4 and TRBJ1-4; D is ambiguous. V gave up 5 bases and J gave up 12 bases, with 16 bases separating them. This CDR3 comprises 13 residues. DNA of the CDR3: TGTGCCAGCAGTCCAGGACCGGGTACGGAACTGTTTTTT. It encodes CASSPGPGTELFF.

This clonotype was seen a few times. This sequence joins TRBV7-9 and TRBJ1-1, with D possibly TRBD1 on 5 matching bases. The CDR3 length is 11 residues. In germline, CDR1 is SEHNR, CDR2 FQNEAQ (reference sequence). V was pared by 0 bases and J by 10 bases, with 6 bases between. The DNA for the CDR3 is TGTGCCAGCAGCTTAGCCGGGGGAGCTTTCTTT. Translating gives CASSLAGGAFF.

Ten or more counts support this clonotype. This chain links TRBV25-1 with TRBJ2-1; perhaps TRBD2 as D (5 bases). V lost 4 bases and J 3 bases, leaving 10 bases between the germline ends. Germline V CDR1 and CDR2: MGHDK, SYGVNS. This CDR3 has 14 amino acids. CDR3 sequence (DNA): TGTGCCAGCAGTGCCAGTCGGGACTACAATGAGCAGTTCTTC. This translates into CASSASRDYNEQFF.

The chain carries TRBV7-9 and TRBJ1-1; D perhaps matches TRBD1 (5 bases). The CDR3 runs to 14 residues. CDR1 SEHNR and CDR2 FQNEAQ come from the germline V gene (reference sequence). Trimming took off 1 base at V and 4 bases at J, with 10 bases between the two ends. The CDR3 DNA sequence: TGTGCCAGCAGCTTAGTAGGGGATTTCACTGAAGCTTTCTTT. Translation gives CASSLVGDFTEAFF.

The sample holds a few counts of this clonotype. The rearrangement joins TRBV4-3 to TRBJ1-1; TRBD1 aligns across 7 bases. This CDR3 spans 15 amino acids. V was pared by 2 bases and J by 6 bases, with 9 bases of the junction left unmatched. Germline V gene sequence: CDR1 LGHNA, CDR2 YSLEER. The CDR3 region is CASSQTTGNHAEAFF. As DNA, the CDR3 is TGCGCCAGCAGCCAAACGACAGGGAATCATGCTGAAGCTTTCTTT.

The table lists this clonotype with many counts. CDR3 region: CASRPPGQDFTDTQYF. The DNA of the CDR3 is TGTGCCAGCAGACCTCCGGGTCAGGACTTCACAGATACGCAGTATTTT. V and J are TRBV27 and TRBJ2-3, with D possibly being TRBD2 (5 bases). This CDR3 is 16 amino acids long. V gave up 6 bases and J gave up 2 bases, with 18 bases separating them. Germline lookup yields CDR1 MNHEY and CDR2 SMNVEV (reference sequence).

This clonotype has a handful of counts. V and J are TRBV12-3 or TRBV12-4 and TRBJ2-5; D uncertain. Trimming took off 3 bases at V and 5 bases at J, with 7 bases between the two ends. The CDR3 runs 12 residues. The CDR3 is CASSFGWETQYF. CDR3 nucleotides: TGTGCCAGCAGTTTCGGGTGGGAGACCCAGTACTTC.

The rearrangement uses TRBV20-1 and TRBJ2-3; the D is unclear. The germline V and J ends were trimmed by 0 bases and 1 base, with 14 bases remaining between them. The CDR3 has 16 amino acids. The germline CDR1 and CDR2 sequences are DFQATT and SNEGSKA (reference sequence). CDR3 DNA sequence: TGCAGTGCTAGAGAGGCCCCCCCAGAGGGCACAGATACGCAGTATTTT. It translates to CSAREAPPEGTDTQYF.

This clonotype has a count of ten or more. The CDR3 DNA follows: TGCAGTGCTTTCCGGGCGGGAGGGTTATACGAGCAGTACTTC. Translated: CSAFRAGGLYEQYF. The gene calls are TRBV20-1 and TRBJ2-7; 9 bases line up with TRBD2. The CDR3 consists of 14 residues. CDR1 is DFQATT and CDR2 is SNEGSKA in the germline V gene (reference sequence). Trimming at V came to 5 bases and at J to 4 bases, leaving 9 bases not matched to a gene.

The V call is TRBV2, the J call TRBJ2-4; TRBD1 matches 9 bases. With V trimmed by 4 bases and J by 6 bases, 4 bases remained unmatched. This CDR3 spans 14 amino acids. CDR1 is SNHLY, CDR2 FYNNEI, per germline. CDR3 residues: CASSVQGAGNIQYF. The DNA of the CDR3 is TGTGCCAGCAGTGTACAGGGGGCAGGAAACATTCAGTACTTC.

V is TRBV5-6 and J is TRBJ2-1, with TRBD2 identical over 9 bases. V was clipped by 3 bases and J by 0 bases; unmatched bases: 1. CDR1 is SGHDT and CDR2 is YYEEEE in the germline V gene. This CDR3 comprises 15 residues. The CDR3 region is CASSWTSASYNEQFF. The CDR3 nucleotides are TGTGCCAGCAGCTGGACTAGCGCCTCCTACAATGAGCAGTTCTTC.

This sequence joins TRBV29-1 and TRBJ2-7; D tentatively fits TRBD1 or TRBD2 (5 bases each). Between the trimmed V and J ends, which lost 5 bases and 3 bases, there was a span of 11 bases. Germline loops: CDR1 SQVTM, CDR2 ANQGSEA. This CDR3 contains 12 residues. The CDR3 DNA sequence: TGCAGCGTTTCCACAGGAGGCTACGAGCAGTACTTC. Translated, it gives CSVSTGGYEQYF.

The genes are TRBV5-1 and TRBJ2-3; 8 bases line up with TRBD2. Trimming cost V 0 bases and J 8 bases; bases outside gene matches: 5. The CDR3 sequence is 14 residues long. Germline assignment: CDR1 SGHRS and CDR2 YFSETQ. The CDR3: CASSLEGGRITQYF. The DNA of the CDR3 is TGCGCCAGCAGCTTGGAAGGCGGGAGGATTACGCAGTATTTT.

This clonotype has just a few counts. V is TRBV7-9 and J is TRBJ1-2; 8 nucleotides match TRBD1. V shed 4 bases and J 8 bases; nucleotides not matched to a gene: 3. CDR3 length equals 12 residues. Germline V gene data show CDR1 as SEHNR and CDR2 as FQNEAQ (reference sequence). Here the CDR3 DNA reads TGTGCCAGCAGCTGGACAGGGAAAGGCTACACCTTC. It translates to CASSWTGKGYTF.

The chain links TRBV29-1 to TRBJ2-2; D is possibly TRBD2 (5 bases). Between the trimmed V and J ends, which lost 7 bases and 2 bases, there was a span of 11 bases. Germline lookup yields CDR1 SQVTM and CDR2 ANQGSEA. The CDR3 length is 13 residues. CDR3 amino acids: CSGTRGNTGELFF. The CDR3 DNA follows: TGCAGCGGCACCCGGGGTAACACCGGGGAGCTGTTTTTT.

This clonotype was seen more than once but under ten times. This sequence joins TRBV5-6 and TRBJ2-5; the match to TRBD1 covers 8 bases. The CDR3 covers 15 residues. Looked up from germline, CDR1 is SGHDT and CDR2 is YYEEEE. Trimming at V came to 0 bases and at J to 5 bases, leaving 6 bases not matched to a gene. The CDR3 nucleotides are TGTGCCAGCAGCTTGGTCAGGGGGCTCCGGGAGACCCAGTACTTC. This gives the protein CASSLVRGLRETQYF. The complete variable domain, with remaining parts taken from reference TRBV5-6 and TRBJ2-5, reads DAGVTQSPTHLIKTRGQQVTLRCSPKSGHDTVSWYQQALGQGPQFIFQYYEEEERQRGNFPDRFSGHQFPNYSSELNVNALLLGDSALYLCASSLVRGLRETQYFGPGTRLLVL.

The rearrangement joins TRBV20-1 to TRBJ2-3, with 10 bases aligning to TRBD1. This CDR3 has 16 amino acids. Germline CDR1 and CDR2: DFQATT and SNEGSKA (reference sequence). V shed 0 bases, J shed 1 base, and the junction held 4 bases outside the gene matches. In nucleotides, the CDR3 is TGCAGTGCTAGAGATTCAGGACAGGGGGGCACAGATACGCAGTATTTT. Encoded protein: CSARDSGQGGTDTQYF.

This clonotype has just a few counts. J is TRBJ2-3 and V is TRBV9; 9 nucleotides agree with TRBD2. The CDR3 spans 17 residues. CDR1 is SGDLS, CDR2 YYNGEE, per germline. Trimming removed 0 bases from V and 5 bases from J; junction bases left unmatched: 10. The CDR3 region has the DNA TGTGCCAGCAGCGTAGGAGCGCCGAGCGGGAGGTTAGATACGCAGTATTTT. It encodes CASSVGAPSGRLDTQYF.

In its sample, this clonotype was seen many times. The chain uses TRBV6-2 or TRBV6-3 and TRBJ1-3; no reliable D call. This CDR3 comprises 15 residues. Trimming left V 0 bases short and J 3 bases short, with 9 bases between. Germline V gives CDR1 MNHEY, CDR2 SVGEGT. This CDR3 reads CASSYSSDGGNTIYF. The DNA for the CDR3 is TGTGCCAGCAGTTACTCGAGTGACGGTGGAAACACCATATATTTT.

For the CDR3, the DNA is TGTGCCAGCAGTTGGGGTGGACCGCTTTGGGACGAGAAGAACACTGAAGCTTTCTTT. Its protein is CASSWGGPLWDEKNTEAFF. The rearrangement uses TRBV28 and TRBJ1-1; TRBD1 is a possible D gene (5 bases). Germline V gene data show CDR1 as MDHEN and CDR2 as SYDVKM. The CDR3 sequence is 19 residues long. Trimming left V 4 bases short and J 1 base short, with 25 bases between.

The chain employs TRBV20-1 and TRBJ1-6; 7 positions agree with TRBD1. CDR1 is DFQATT, CDR2 SNEGSKA, per germline (reference sequence). The V and J ends lost 3 bases and 10 bases, in that order; junction bases with no gene match: 6. The CDR3 runs 13 residues. The CDR3: CSARVTGESPLHF. CDR3 nucleotides: TGCAGTGCTAGGGTTACAGGGGAATCACCCCTCCACTTT.

This clonotype came up many times. The chain links TRBV12-3 or TRBV12-4 to TRBJ1-4; 7 positions agree with TRBD1. The CDR3 sequence is 16 residues long. V lost 5 bases to trimming and J lost 0 bases; unmatched junction nucleotides: 6. CDR3 DNA: TGTGCCAGCAGTCCCCTCGGGACAGCAACTAATGAAAAACTGTTTTTT. Its protein product is CASSPLGTATNEKLFF.

This clonotype showed up many times. V gene TRBV5-1 combines with J gene TRBJ2-1, with D unresolved. The CDR3 totals 15 residues. The germline V and J ends were trimmed by 0 bases and 9 bases, with 16 bases remaining between them. Germline CDR1 is SGHRS and CDR2 is YFSETQ. CDR3 region: CASSLGFGSRSEQFF. The DNA for the CDR3 is TGCGCCAGCAGCTTGGGGTTTGGTAGTAGAAGTGAGCAGTTCTTC.

The sample holds a few counts of this clonotype. The chain combines TRBV20-1 with TRBJ2-5, with a possible D match to TRBD1 (5 bases). The CDR3 has 15 residues. V gave up 0 bases and J gave up 2 bases, with 13 bases separating them. From germline, CDR1 is DFQATT and CDR2 SNEGSKA (reference sequence). CDR3 sequence reads: CSARDPWKGQETQYF. CDR3 nucleotides: TGCAGTGCTAGAGACCCTTGGAAGGGGCAAGAGACCCAGTACTTC.